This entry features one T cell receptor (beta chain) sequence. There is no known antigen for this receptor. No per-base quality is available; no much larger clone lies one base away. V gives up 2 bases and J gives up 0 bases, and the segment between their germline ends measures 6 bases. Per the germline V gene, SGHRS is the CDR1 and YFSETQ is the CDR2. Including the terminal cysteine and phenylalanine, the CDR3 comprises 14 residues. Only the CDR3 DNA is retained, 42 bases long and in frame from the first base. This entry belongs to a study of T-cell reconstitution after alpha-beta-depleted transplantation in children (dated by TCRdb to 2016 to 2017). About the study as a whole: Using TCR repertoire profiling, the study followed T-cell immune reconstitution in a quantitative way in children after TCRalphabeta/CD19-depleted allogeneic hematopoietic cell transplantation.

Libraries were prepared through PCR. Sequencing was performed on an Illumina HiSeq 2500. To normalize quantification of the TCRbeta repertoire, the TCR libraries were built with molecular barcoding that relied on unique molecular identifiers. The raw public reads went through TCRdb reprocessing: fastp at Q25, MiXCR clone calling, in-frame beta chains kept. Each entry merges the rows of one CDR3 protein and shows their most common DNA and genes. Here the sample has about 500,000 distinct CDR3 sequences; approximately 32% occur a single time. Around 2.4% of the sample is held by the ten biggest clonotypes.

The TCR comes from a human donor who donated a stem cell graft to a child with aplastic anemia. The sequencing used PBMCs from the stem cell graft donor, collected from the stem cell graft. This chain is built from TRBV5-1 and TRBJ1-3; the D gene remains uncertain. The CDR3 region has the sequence CASSLAASGNTIYF. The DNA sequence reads TGCGCCAGCAGCTTAGCAGCCTCTGGAAACACCATATATTTT.